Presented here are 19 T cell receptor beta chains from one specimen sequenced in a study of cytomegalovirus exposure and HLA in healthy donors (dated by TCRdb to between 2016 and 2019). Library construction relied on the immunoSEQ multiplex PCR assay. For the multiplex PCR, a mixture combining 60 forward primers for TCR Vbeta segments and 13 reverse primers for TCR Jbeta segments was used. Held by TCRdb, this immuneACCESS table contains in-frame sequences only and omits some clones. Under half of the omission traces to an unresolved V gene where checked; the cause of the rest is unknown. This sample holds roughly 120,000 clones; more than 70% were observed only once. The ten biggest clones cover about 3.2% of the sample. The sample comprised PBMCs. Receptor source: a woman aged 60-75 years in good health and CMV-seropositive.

In DNA, the CDR3 is TGTGCCAGTAGTATAGATGCCGGGGATTATGGCTACACCTTC. Translating it yields CASSIDAGDYGYTF. The rearrangement joins TRBV19 to TRBJ1-2; D gene ambiguous. The CDR3 length is 14 residues. In germline, CDR1 is LNHDA, CDR2 SQIVND (reference sequence). The germline V and J ends were trimmed by 0 bases and 5 bases, with 10 bases remaining between them. Drawing the rest from reference TRBV19 and TRBJ1-2, the complete variable domain is DGGITQSPKYLFRKEGQNVTLSCEQNLNHDAMYWYRQDPGQGLRLIYYSQIVNDFQKGDIAEGYSVSREKKESFPLTVTSAQKNPTAFYLCASSIDAGDYGYTFGSGTRLTVV.

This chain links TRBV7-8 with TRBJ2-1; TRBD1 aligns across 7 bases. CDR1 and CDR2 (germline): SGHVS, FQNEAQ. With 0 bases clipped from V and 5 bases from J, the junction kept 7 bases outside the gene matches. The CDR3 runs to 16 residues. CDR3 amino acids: CASSLALQGDHNEQFF. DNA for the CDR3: TGTGCCAGCAGCTTAGCTCTCCAGGGGGACCACAATGAGCAGTTCTTC.

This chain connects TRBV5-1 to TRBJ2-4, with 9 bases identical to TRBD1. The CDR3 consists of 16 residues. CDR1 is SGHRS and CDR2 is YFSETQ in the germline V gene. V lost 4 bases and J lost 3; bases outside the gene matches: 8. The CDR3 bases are TGCGCCAGCAGCCCCGGGACAGGGTATGTCAAAAACATTCAGTACTTC. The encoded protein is CASSPGTGYVKNIQYF.

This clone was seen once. CDR3 sequence: CSVTGGHMNTEAFF. DNA of the CDR3: TGCAGCGTCACAGGGGGGCACATGAACACTGAAGCTTTCTTT. The J gene is TRBJ1-1, the V gene TRBV29-1, with 8 positions matching TRBD1. V shed 6 bases and J 0 bases; nucleotides not matched to a gene: 6. CDR1 and CDR2 from the germline V gene are SQVTM and ANQGSEA. CDR3 size: 14 residues.

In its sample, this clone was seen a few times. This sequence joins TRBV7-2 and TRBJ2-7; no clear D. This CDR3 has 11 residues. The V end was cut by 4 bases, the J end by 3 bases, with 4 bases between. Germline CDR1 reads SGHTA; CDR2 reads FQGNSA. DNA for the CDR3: TGTGCCAGCAGCTCCCTCTACGAGCAGTACTTC. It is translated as CASSSLYEQYF. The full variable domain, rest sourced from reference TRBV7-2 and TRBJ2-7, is GAGVSQSPSNKVTEKGKDVELRCDPISGHTALYWYRQSLGQGLEFLIYFQGNSAPDKSGLPSDRFSAERTGGSVSTLTIQRTQQEDSAVYLCASSSLYEQYFGPGTRLTVT.

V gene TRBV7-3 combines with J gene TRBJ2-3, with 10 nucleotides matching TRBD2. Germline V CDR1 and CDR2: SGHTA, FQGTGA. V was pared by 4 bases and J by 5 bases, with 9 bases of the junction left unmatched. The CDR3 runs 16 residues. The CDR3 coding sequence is TGTGCCAGCAGCTCCCTTACTAGCGGGACGGTAGATACGCAGTATTTT. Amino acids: CASSSLTSGTVDTQYF.

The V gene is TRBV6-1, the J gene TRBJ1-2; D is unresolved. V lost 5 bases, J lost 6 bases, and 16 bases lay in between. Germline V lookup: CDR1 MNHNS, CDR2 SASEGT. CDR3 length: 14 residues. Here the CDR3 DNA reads TGTGCCAGCAGTAAGGGAGGAAGTTTGGATGGCTACACCTTC. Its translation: CASSKGGSLDGYTF.

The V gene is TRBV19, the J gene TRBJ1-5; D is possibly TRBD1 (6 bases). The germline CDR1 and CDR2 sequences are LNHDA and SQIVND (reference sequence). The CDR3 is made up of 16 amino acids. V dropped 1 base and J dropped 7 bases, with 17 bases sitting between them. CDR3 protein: CASSIGLGTMRQPQHF. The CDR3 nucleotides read TGTGCCAGTAGTATAGGTTTAGGGACAATGAGGCAGCCCCAGCATTTT. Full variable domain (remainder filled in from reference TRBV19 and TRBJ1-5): DGGITQSPKYLFRKEGQNVTLSCEQNLNHDAMYWYRQDPGQGLRLIYYSQIVNDFQKGDIAEGYSVSREKKESFPLTVTSAQKNPTAFYLCASSIGLGTMRQPQHFGDGTRLSIL.

In nucleotides, the CDR3 is TGTGCCAGCAGCCAAGAGGTAGCGGGAGGCCCAGAGACCCAGTACTTC. Translation: CASSQEVAGGPETQYF. This rearrangement joins TRBV14 to TRBJ2-5; the match to TRBD2 covers 10 bases. V lost 0 bases, J lost 4 bases, and 5 bases stayed unmatched. The V gene's germline CDR1 is SGHDN and CDR2 FVKESK. This CDR3 has 16 amino acids.

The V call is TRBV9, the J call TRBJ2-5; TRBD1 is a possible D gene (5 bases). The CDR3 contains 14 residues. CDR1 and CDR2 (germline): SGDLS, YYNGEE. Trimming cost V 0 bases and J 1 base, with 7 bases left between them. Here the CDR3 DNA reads TGTGCCAGCAGCGTAGAGACAGCCCAAGAGACCCAGTACTTC. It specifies CASSVETAQETQYF.

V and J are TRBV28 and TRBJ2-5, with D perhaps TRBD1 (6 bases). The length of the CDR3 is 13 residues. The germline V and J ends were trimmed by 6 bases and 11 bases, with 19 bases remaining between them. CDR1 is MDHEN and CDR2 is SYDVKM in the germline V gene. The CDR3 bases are TGTGCCAGCAGCCGAGGGGGTCGGGATGAGCAGTACTTC. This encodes CASSRGGRDEQYF.

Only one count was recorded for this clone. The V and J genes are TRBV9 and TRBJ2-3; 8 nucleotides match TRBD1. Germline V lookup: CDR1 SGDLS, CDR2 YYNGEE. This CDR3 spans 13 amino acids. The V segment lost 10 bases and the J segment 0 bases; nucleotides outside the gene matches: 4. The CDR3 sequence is CASRTGSTDTQYF. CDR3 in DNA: TGTGCCTCCCGGACAGGGAGCACAGATACGCAGTATTTT.

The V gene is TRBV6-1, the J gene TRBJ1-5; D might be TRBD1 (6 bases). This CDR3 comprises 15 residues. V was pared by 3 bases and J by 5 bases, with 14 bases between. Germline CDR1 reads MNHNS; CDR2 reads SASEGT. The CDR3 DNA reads TGTGCCAGCAGTGAGTCCGGGGGGCGCGATCAGCCCCAGCATTTT. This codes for CASSESGGRDQPQHF.

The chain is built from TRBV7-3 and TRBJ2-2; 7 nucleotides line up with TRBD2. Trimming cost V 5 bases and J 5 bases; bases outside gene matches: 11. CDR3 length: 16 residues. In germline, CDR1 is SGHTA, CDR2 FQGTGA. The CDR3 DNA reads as TGTGCCAGCAGCCTCACTCTAGCGGTGGGGACCGGGGAGCTGTTTTTT. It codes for CASSLTLAVGTGELFF.

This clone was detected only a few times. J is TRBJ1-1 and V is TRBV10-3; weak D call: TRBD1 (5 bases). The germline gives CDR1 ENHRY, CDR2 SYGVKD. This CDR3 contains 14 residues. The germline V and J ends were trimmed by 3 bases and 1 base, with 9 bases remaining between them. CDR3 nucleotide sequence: TGTGCCATCAGTGACCCCACAGGGAACACTGAAGCTTTCTTT. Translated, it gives CAISDPTGNTEAFF.

This chain's CDR3 is CASDIGGPTEAFF. The CDR3 DNA reads TGTGCCAGTGATATAGGAGGGCCGACTGAAGCTTTCTTT. The chain couples TRBV7-2 to TRBJ1-1; no reliable D call. The germline V gene encodes CDR1 SGHTA and CDR2 FQGNSA. The V and J ends lost 9 bases and 5 bases respectively, with 16 bases between them. CDR3 length: 13 residues.

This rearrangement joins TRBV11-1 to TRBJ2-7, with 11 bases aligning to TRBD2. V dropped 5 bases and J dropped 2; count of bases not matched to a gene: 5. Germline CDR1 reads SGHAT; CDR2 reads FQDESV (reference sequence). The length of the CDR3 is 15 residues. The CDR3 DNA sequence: TGTGCCAGCAGCCGTGATAGCGGGAGGGCCTACGAGCAGTACTTC. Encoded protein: CASSRDSGRAYEQYF. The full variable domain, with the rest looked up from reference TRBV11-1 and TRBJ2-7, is EAEVAQSPRYKITEKSQAVAFWCDPISGHATLYWYRQILGQGPELLVQFQDESVVDDSQLPKDRFSAERLKGVDSTLKIQPAELGDSAMYLCASSRDSGRAYEQYFGPGTRLTVT.

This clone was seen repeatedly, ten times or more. This CDR3 reads CASSHNRGIEAFF. The CDR3 DNA follows: TGTGCCAGCAGCCATAACAGGGGTATTGAAGCTTTCTTT. V usage is TRBV16 and J usage is TRBJ1-1; 7 nucleotides match TRBD1. Germline V gene sequence: CDR1 KGHSY, CDR2 FQNENV. The junction had 5 bases not matched to a gene; V was cut back by 3 bases and J by 7 bases. This CDR3 is built from 13 residues.

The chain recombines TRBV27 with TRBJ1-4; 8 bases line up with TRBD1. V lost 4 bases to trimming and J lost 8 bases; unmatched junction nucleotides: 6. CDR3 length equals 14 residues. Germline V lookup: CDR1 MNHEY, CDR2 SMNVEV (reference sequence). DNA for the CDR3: TGTGCCAGCAGTTACACAGGGGGGGGAGAAAAACTGTTTTTT. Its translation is CASSYTGGGEKLFF.